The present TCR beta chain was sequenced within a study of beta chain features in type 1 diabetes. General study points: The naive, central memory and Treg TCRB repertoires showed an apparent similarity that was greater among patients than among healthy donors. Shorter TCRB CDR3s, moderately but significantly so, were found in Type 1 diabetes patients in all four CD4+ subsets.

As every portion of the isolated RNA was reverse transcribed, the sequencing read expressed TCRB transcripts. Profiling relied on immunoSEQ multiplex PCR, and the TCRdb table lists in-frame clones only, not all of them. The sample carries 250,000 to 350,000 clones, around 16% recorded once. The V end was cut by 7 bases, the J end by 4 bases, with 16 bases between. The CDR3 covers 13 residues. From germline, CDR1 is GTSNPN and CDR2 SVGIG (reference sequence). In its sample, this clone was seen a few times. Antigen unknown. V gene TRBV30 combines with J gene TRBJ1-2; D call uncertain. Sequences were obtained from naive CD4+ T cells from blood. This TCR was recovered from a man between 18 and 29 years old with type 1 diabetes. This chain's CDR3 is CAYYRVERYGYTF. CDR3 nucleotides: TGTGCCTACTATAGAGTTGAACGCTATGGCTACACCTTC.